This T cell receptor beta chain was captured by sequencing in a study of identical twins. Whole-study findings and limits: Fewer insertions were carried by abundant cord blood beta clonotypes, but none was seen in memory repertoires.

This CDR3 spans 16 amino acids. With 3 bases removed from V and 2 bases from J, the gap between germline ends came to 13 bases. Germline CDR1 is SEHNR and CDR2 is FQNEAQ (reference sequence). Unique molecular identifiers were present on the cDNA, and a universal primer site came from template switching. One entry per CDR3 protein results from TCRdb running MiXCR on the 5' RACE reads. The top ten hold 3% to 3.5% of the sample, which has 250,000 or so distinct CDR3 sequences, around 8.8% seen once. Regarding this clonotype: Its antigen is currently unknown.

Separately, the same data were catalogued under a study of yellow fever vaccine responses in identical twins.

The receptor was isolated from a woman aged 18-30 years in good health. The chain couples TRBV7-9 to TRBJ2-2; TRBD2 might be the D (6 bases). Sequenced material: CD8+ T cells sorted from blood. The chain's CDR3 is CASSLSRDLNTGELFF. DNA of the CDR3: TGTGCCAGCAGCTTGTCGAGGGACTTAAACACCGGGGAGCTGTTTTTT.